This T cell receptor beta chain is from a study of cytomegalovirus exposure and HLA in healthy donors (dated by TCRdb to about 2017). In the study overall: According to an earlier analysis of a few hundred of the donors, 150 million to 200 million T cells yielded 117 million unique TCR beta sequences and 276 Gb of sequence data. Roughly 300 gigabases of sequencing data and around 88 million unique TCR sequences made up an early release that covered 500 to 650 HLA-typed donors. Among the approximately 420 genotyped donors, approximately 77% belonged to the genetic ancestry cluster associated with self-reported Caucasian donors. The aim of the study was to test whether cataloging public T cell receptors could identify signatures of past pathogen exposure. Using immunosequencing, the study profiled T cell repertoires from fewer than 700 subjects and related those repertoires to cytomegalovirus serostatus. Along with the approximately 700-subject first cohort, a separate validation cohort of some 130 different subjects was used. To predict cytomegalovirus infection status, the study brought together high-throughput TCR immunosequencing, statistical association of individual TCRs with disease status, and machine learning. In a later analysis, previously published TCR beta repertoires from fewer than 750 donors were re-analyzed and high-resolution HLA genotyping was added so that TCR occurrence patterns could be studied. Rather than drawing on any new phenotypic data, the later analysis identified candidate immune exposures from TCR beta sequences and the way those sequences occurred across donors. An earlier analysis of approximately 640 of the donors applied high-throughput TCR beta sequencing to assess whether each TCR beta V gene segment acted as functional or pseudogenic. Donor age, sex, ethnicity and CMV serostatus were collected together with the repertoire data. In a later genetic analysis, genome-wide SNP genotypes for about 55% of the roughly 700 donors were used, and that subset was treated as a discovery cohort. Every repertoire in the discovery cohort had been generated on one and the same sequencing platform. HLA typing covered class I and class II loci at four-digit resolution. Typing coverage varied by locus: roughly 620-630 donors for A, B, C, DRB1 and DQB1; about 520 for DQA1; about 590 for DPA1; around 450 for DPB1. Because of strong linkage in the cohort, roughly five DR-DQ haplotypes were treated as single units for association and clustering. Among 398 genotyped donors of the cohort, an average of around 240,000 unique TCR beta nucleotide sequences were sequenced per donor, roughly 20% of them non-productive.

The cohort consisted of approximately 670 healthy bone marrow donors. At the time of sampling, every cohort member was nominally healthy, though immune exposures that went unrecorded were likely present. The donor was CMV seropositive and was included in the group of 289 seropositive cohort members. A peripheral blood sample was provided by each donor, and peripheral blood mononuclear cells were used for TCR beta sequencing. Genomic DNA was extracted from the blood cell samples with the Qiagen DNeasy Blood Extraction Kit. As encoded in the germline V gene, CDR1 is SNHLY while CDR2 is FYNNEI. The CDR3, cysteine through phenylalanine, is 15 amino acids long. CDR3 DNA only is kept here, 45 bases in frame from base 1. Germline trimming amounts to 5 bases on V and 6 bases on J, with 11 as the count of junction bases outside the gene matches. Comment on this clone: It lacks a known antigen. No base-level quality is on record; no much larger clone is a single base apart.

Library method: the immunoSEQ multiplex PCR assay. A mixture of 60 forward primers for TCR Vbeta segments and 13 reverse primers for TCR Jbeta segments was used in the multiplex PCR. A multiplex PCR assay on genomic DNA amplified the CDR3 region of rearranged TCR beta genes. On the Illumina HiSeq System, the amplified TCR beta libraries were sequenced as 87-base-pair reads. The authors processed their data as follows. A later analysis counted tens of millions of unique TCR beta chains across the 690 or so repertoires, and about 10 million of these chains were shared by at least two donors. Raw reads were error-corrected and collapsed into unique sequences by a nearest-neighbor algorithm in which closely related sequences were merged to remove PCR and sequencing errors. Alignment of CDR3 sequences to IMGT reference sequences was used to assign V, D and J gene segments. For a sequence to be retained, a match of at least six nucleotides was required to both a V gene segment and a J gene segment. A rearrangement was called productive if the CDR3 had no stop codons and remained in frame with V and J, and every other rearrangement was called non-productive. CDR3 was defined according to IMGT convention as the region running from the second conserved V-encoded cysteine to the conserved J-encoded phenylalanine. The earlier analysis of fewer than 750 of the donors excluded sequences that lacked an unambiguous match to a single V gene segment. An earlier analysis of 550 to 650 of the donors classified V segments as functional when productive rearrangements were above 56.7% and as segregating when the standard deviation between donors was above 5%. A statistical classification framework was built to diagnose cytomegalovirus status from the catalog of TCR beta chain sequences. V and J gene assignment, in a later analysis, came from comparing TCR nucleotide sequences with IMGT/GENE-DB human TR gene sequences. In a later analysis, CDR3 sequences and most-parsimonious VDJ recombination scenarios were assigned using the TCRdist pipeline. A later analysis defined each TCR beta chain by its CDR3 amino acid sequence plus V-gene family, and excluded reads lacking a unique V-gene family. A later analysis removed 550 to 700 highly shared, low-generation-probability nucleotide sequences to deal with suspected cross-contamination and a sequencing artifact. In a later analysis, a clonal expansion index for each public chain was calculated from normalized within-repertoire ranks of inferred template counts. In a later analysis, generation probabilities were computed using a VDJ recombination model fitted to out-of-frame rearrangements, and the results were checked against IGoR. A later analysis scored TCR-TCR, TCR-HLA and TCR-CMV co-occurrence with hypergeometric tests, applying a repertoire-size bias correction to TCR pairs. False discovery rates were estimated in a later analysis by permuting HLA or CMV assignments 20 times. In a later analysis, co-occurring TCRs were grouped using DBSCAN, and TCRdist sequence similarity was added for clustering within HLA-allele-positive subsets. For co-occurrence clustering, repertoires with fewer than 30,000 or more than 120,000 public chains were excluded, along with roughly 5 repertoires with anomalous nucleotide sharing. The clones in this table, taken by TCRdb from immuneACCESS, are in-frame only. Not every clone is retained; where verified, under half of the shortfall comes from an unresolved V gene, and the cause of the rest is unknown. V and J calls and clone size come straight from that table; D and trimming were deduced from the DNA. The sample yields about 160,000 clones; about 79% were counted once. The ten largest make up about 6% of the sample.

The paper as a whole reports these results and caveats: The sequencing pipeline was judged likely to have produced a cluster of highly shared sequence variants as a technical artifact. Over 15 rarely observed V segments, including chromosome 9 orphons, were excluded from the earlier analysis of several hundred of the donors because counts were too low. For the cohort, immune exposure information was limited to CMV serostatus. V-gene and J-gene trimming of TCR beta chains was associated with a missense DCLRE1C variant in a later genetic analysis, and the association was replicated in an independent cohort. Presence/absence analyses assumed roughly uniform sequencing depth across donors, an assumption that may not hold. Specific HLA alleles were associated with roughly 17,000 TCR beta sequences at a false discovery rate of 0.05 in a later analysis. A further reported finding was that TCR beta sequences accurately predicted the HLA-A and HLA-B alleles for most subjects in the first cohort. When HLA alleles, especially DR and DQ, strongly co-occurred, TCR associations were difficult to assign to individual alleles. In this cohort, only TCR beta chains were sequenced, and detectable features were limited by the absence of alpha or paired-chain data. According to the authors, the approach could potentially be generalized to other disease states and immunological phenotypes. The classifier was reported to diagnose cytomegalovirus status with high specificity and sensitivity in both the original and validation cohorts. In vitro tests confirmed that a few of the cytomegalovirus-associated TCR beta chains recognize cytomegalovirus antigens. According to a later genetic analysis, donors in an Asian-associated ancestry cluster had fewer N-insertions in productive TCRs than the roughly 670-donor mean. Most TCR sequences were observed very rarely across donors, whereas some public TCRs were present in many individuals. An earlier analysis of 587 of the donors showed that most TCR beta V segments appeared in productive rearrangements either about 90% or about 30% of the time, which broadly matched IMGT annotations. Correlated functional status among segregating V segments might be attributable to linkage disequilibrium, but an unknown experimental factor could not be ruled out. Because HLA typing was unavailable for some donors at each locus, only the typed subset was used in association tests. Because the 87-base-pair reads could not distinguish some IMGT-functional V segments, including TRBV6-2 and TRBV6-3, those segments were excluded. According to a later analysis, parvovirus B19, influenza, CMV and Epstein-Barr virus appeared linked to several top co-occurrence clusters. In a later analysis, HLA-associated TCR beta chains showed more clonal expansion and lower generation probabilities than non-associated chains that were equally common. According to a later analysis, most CMV-associated TCR beta chains appeared to be HLA-restricted, and the HLA associations seemed to be driven largely by CMV exposure. A total of about 180 TCR beta chains were listed by the study as associated with cytomegalovirus. In a later analysis, the rate of TCR association differed among HLA loci, with DRB1 alleles having the most associated TCRs and HLA-C alleles having the fewest.

The sequenced material came from PBMCs. Recombination connected TRBV2 to TRBJ1-2; 8 of the junction bases match TRBD1. The receptor comes from a man in his fifties in good health and CMV-seropositive. CDR3 sequence: CASSLTLGQVHGYTF. The nucleotide sequence is given as TGTGCCAGCAGTCTAACCTTGGGACAGGTTCATGGCTACACCTTC.